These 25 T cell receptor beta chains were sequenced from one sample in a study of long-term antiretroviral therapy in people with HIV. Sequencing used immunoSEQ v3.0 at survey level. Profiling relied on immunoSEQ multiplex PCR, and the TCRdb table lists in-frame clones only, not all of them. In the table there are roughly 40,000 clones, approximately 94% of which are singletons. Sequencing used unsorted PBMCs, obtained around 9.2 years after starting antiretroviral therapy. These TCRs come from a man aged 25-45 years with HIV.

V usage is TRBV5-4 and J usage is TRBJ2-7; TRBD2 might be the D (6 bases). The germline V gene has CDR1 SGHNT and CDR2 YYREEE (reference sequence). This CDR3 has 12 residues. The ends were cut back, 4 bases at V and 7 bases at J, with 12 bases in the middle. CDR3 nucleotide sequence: TGTGCCAGCAGCCCTGGGGCGGGGGAGCAGTACTTC. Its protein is CASSPGAGEQYF.

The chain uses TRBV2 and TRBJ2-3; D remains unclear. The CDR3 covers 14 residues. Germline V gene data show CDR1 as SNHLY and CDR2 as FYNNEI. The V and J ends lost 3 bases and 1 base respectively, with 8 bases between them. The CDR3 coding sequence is TGTGCCAGCAGTGAGTCGGTGGGCACAGATACGCAGTATTTT. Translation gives CASSESVGTDTQYF.

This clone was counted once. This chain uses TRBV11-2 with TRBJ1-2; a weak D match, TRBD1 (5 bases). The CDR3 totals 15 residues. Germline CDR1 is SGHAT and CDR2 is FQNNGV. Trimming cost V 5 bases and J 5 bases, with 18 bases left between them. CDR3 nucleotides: TGTGCCAGCAGCAATCCCGCGGGGGGAATTTATGGCTACACCTTC. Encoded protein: CASSNPAGGIYGYTF.

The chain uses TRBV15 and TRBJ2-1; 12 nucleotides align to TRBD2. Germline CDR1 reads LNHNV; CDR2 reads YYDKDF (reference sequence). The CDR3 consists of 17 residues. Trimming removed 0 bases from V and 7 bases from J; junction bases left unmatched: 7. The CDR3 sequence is CATSREAGTSGRNEQFF. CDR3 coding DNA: TGTGCCACCAGCAGAGAGGCCGGGACTAGCGGGCGTAATGAGCAGTTCTTC.

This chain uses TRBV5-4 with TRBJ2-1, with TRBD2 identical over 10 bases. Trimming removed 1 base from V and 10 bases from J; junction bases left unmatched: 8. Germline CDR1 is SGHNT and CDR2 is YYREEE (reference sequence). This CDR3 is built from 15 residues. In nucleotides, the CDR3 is TGTGCCAGCAGCTTGTACAGCGGGGGGGAACGGGAGCAGTTCTTC. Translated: CASSLYSGGEREQFF.

In DNA, the CDR3 is TGTGCTAGTGGTTCTCTTCTTGGAGGGGAGCTGTTTTTT. Translated: CASGSLLGGELFF. The V call is TRBV12-5, the J call TRBJ2-2; D gene unclear. Trimming took 4 bases from V and 8 from J, leaving 11 bases between them. The CDR3 totals 13 residues. CDR1 is LGHNT, CDR2 FRNRAP, per germline. Using reference TRBV12-5 and TRBJ2-2 for the parts outside the CDR3, the full variable domain is DARVTQTPRHKVTEMGQEVTMRCQPILGHNTVFWYRQTMMQGLELLAYFRNRAPLDDSGMPKDRFSAEMPDATLATLKIQPSEPRDSAVYFCASGSLLGGELFFGEGSRLTVL.

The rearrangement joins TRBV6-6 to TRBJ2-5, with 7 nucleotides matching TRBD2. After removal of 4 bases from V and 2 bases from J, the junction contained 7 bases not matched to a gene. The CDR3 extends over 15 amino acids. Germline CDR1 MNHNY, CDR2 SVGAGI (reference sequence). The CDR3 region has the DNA TGTGCCAGCAGTTCCAAGCGGGGAGGACAAGAGACCCAGTACTTC. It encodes CASSSKRGGQETQYF.

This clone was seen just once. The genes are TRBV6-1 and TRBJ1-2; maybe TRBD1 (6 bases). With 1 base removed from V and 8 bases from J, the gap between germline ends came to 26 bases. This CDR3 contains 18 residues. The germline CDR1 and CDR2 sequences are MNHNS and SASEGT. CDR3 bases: TGTGCCAGCAGTGAAGGCTTTATATGGGACAACTTGATTGAGGGCTACACCTTC. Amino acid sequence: CASSEGFIWDNLIEGYTF.

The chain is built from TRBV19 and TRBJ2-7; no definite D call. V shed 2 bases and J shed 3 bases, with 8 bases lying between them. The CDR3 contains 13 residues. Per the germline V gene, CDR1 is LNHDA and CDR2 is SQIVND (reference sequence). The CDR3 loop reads CASSISQGYEQYV. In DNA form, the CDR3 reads TGTGCCAGTAGTATATCACAAGGCTACGAGCAGTACGTC.

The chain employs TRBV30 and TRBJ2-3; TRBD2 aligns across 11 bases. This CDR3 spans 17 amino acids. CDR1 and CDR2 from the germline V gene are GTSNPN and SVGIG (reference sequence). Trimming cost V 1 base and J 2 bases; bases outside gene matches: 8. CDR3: CAWSAGTTSGVTDTQYF. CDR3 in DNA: TGTGCCTGGAGTGCAGGGACGACTAGCGGGGTCACAGATACGCAGTATTTT.

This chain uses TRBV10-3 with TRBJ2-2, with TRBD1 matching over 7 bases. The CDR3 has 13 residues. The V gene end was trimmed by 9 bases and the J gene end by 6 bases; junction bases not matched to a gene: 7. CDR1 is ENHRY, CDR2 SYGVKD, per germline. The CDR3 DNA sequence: TGTGCCATTACAGGGGAAGAAGCCGGGGAGCTGTTTTTT. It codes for CAITGEEAGELFF.

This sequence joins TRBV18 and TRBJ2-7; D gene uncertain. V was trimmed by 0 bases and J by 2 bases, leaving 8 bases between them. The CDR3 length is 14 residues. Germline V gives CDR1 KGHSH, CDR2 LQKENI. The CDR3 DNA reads TGTGCCAGCTCACCACCCGGGCAGCCCTACGAGCAGTACGTC. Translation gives CASSPPGQPYEQYV.

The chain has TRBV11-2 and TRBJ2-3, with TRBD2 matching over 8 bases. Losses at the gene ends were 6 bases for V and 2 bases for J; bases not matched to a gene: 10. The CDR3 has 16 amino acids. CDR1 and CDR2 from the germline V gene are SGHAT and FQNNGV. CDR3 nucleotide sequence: TGTGCCAGCAGTCCCGAGCGGGGGCTAATCACAGATACGCAGTATTTT. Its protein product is CASSPERGLITDTQYF.

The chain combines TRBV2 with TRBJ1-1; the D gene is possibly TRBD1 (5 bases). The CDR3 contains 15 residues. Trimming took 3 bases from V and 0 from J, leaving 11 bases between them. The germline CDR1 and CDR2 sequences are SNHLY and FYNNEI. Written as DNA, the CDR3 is TGTGCCAGCAGTGACCGGACACCGTTGAACACTGAAGCTTTCTTT. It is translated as CASSDRTPLNTEAFF.

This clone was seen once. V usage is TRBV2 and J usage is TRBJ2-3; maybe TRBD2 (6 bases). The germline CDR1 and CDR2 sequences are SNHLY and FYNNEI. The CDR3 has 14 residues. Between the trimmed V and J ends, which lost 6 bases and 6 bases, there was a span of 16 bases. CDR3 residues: CASSVLGRGDTQYF. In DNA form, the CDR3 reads TGTGCCAGCAGCGTGTTGGGGCGGGGTGATACGCAGTATTTT.

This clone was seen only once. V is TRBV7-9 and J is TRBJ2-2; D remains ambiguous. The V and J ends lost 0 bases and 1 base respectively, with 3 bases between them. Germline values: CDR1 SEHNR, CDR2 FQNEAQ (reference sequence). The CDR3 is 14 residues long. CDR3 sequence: CASSLAGNTGELFF. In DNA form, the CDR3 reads TGTGCCAGCAGCTTAGCCGGGAACACCGGGGAGCTGTTTTTT.

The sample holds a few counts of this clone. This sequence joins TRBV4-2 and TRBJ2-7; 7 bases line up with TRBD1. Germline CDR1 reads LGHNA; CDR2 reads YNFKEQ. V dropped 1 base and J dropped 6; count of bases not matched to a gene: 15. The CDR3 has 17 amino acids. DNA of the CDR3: TGTGCCAGCAGCCAAGCTTTGGGGCAGGGGGTTTTTGGCGAGCAGTACTTC. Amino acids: CASSQALGQGVFGEQYF.

The CDR3 coding sequence is TGTGCCAGCAGCTCCGGAAGTCAAGAGCCTCAGCCCCAGCATTTT. This translates into CASSSGSQEPQPQHF. The chain carries TRBV7-2 and TRBJ1-5; D remains unclear. CDR1 and CDR2 (germline): SGHTA, FQGNSA. The V and J ends lost 4 bases and 6 bases respectively, with 16 bases between them. The CDR3 is 15 amino acids.

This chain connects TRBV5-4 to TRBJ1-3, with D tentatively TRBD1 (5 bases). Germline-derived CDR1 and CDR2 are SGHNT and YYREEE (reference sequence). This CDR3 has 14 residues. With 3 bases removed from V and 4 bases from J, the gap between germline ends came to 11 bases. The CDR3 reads CASSSSGPGNTIYF. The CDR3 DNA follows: TGTGCCAGCAGCTCCTCGGGGCCGGGAAACACCATATATTTT.

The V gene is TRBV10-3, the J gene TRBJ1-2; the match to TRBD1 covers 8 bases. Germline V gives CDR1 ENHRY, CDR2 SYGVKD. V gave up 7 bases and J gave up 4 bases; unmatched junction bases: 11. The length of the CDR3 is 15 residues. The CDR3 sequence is CAITVGQDLSYGYTF. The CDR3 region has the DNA TGTGCCATCACGGTGGGACAGGACCTAAGCTATGGCTACACCTTC.

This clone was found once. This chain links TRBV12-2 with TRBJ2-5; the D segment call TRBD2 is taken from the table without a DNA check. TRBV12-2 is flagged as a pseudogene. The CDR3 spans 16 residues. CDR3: CASRLVEGRPSETQYF. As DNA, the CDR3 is TGTGCAAGTCGCTTAGTGGAGGGGAGGCCAAGCGAGACCCAGTACTTC.

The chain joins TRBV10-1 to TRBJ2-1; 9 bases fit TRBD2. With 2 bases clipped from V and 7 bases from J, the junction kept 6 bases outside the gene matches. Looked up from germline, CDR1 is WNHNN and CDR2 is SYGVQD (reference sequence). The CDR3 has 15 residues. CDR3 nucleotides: TGCGCCAGCAGTGAGGAGCGGGGGGCCCGGAATGAGCAGTTCTTC. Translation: CASSEERGARNEQFF.

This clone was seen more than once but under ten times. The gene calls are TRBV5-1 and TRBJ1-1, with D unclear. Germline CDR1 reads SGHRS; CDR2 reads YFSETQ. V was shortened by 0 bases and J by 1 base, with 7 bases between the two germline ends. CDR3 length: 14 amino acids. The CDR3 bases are TGCGCCAGCAGCTTGGAAAAAGGGAACACTGAAGCTTTCTTT. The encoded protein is CASSLEKGNTEAFF.

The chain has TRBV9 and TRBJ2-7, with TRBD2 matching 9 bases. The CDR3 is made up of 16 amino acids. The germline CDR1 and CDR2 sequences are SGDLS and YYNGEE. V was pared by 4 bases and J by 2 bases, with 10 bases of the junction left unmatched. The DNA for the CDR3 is TGTGCCAGCAGCCCTTCCCTCGGCGGGGGGGCCTACGAGCAGTACTTC. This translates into CASSPSLGGGAYEQYF.

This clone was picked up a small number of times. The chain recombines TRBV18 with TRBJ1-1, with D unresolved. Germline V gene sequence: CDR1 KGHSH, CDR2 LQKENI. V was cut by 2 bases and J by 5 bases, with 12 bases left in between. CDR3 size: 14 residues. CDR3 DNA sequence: TGTGCCAGCTCACCAATGCAGGCCAATACTGAAGCTTTCTTT. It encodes CASSPMQANTEAFF. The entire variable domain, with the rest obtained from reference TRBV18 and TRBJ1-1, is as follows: NAGVMQNPRHLVRRRGQEARLRCSPMKGHSHVYWYRQLPEEGLKFMVYLQKENIIDESGMPKERFSAEFPKEGPSILRIQQVVRGDSAAYFCASSPMQANTEAFFGQGTRLTVV.